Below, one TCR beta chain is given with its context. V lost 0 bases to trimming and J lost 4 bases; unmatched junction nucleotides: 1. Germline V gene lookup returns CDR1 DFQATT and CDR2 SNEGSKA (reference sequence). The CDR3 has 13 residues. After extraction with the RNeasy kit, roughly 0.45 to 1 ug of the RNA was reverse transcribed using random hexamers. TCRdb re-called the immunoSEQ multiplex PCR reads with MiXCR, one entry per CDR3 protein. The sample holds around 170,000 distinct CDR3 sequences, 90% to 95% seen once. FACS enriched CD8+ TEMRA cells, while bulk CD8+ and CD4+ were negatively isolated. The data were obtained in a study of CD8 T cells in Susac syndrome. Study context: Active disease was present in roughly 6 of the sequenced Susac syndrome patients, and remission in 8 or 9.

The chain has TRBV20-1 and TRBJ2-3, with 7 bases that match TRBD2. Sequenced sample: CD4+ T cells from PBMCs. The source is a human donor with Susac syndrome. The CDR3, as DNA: TGCAGTGCTAGAGACGGGGGGTCAGATACGCAGTATTTT. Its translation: CSARDGGSDTQYF.